This T cell receptor (beta chain) emerged from a study of a mutant IDH1 vaccine in newly diagnosed glioma. The wider study: Patients were started on vaccination 4-6 weeks after radiotherapy alone, or with temozolomide cycles. Study results and limitations: It was approximately 93% of patients that developed vaccine-induced immune responses.

Time point here: week 11, during vaccination. Each dose of the vaccine consisted of 300 ug of mutant IDH1 20-mer peptide, with topical imiquimod. This CDR3 has 14 amino acids. V was clipped by 6 bases and J by 0 bases; unmatched bases: 4. The germline CDR1 and CDR2 sequences are SNHLY and FYNNEI. On this clone itself: Its specificity is unknown.

Libraries were prepared by immunoSEQ multiplex PCR; TCRdb keeps only in-frame clonotypes and omits some of them. The sample gives over 95,000 clones, 75% to 90% of which show up once; roughly 0.65% is in the top ten. The sequences come from PBMCs, collected from a glioma patient whose treatment included an IDH1 peptide vaccine. The chain joins TRBV2 to TRBJ2-7, with 8 bases lining up with TRBD2. The TCR comes from a woman in her fifties or sixties with glioma. The CDR3 DNA reads as TGTGCCAGCAGGGCTAGCGGGTCCTCCTACGAGCAGTACTTC. As protein: CASRASGSSYEQYF. Complete variable domain (other parts from reference TRBV2 and TRBJ2-7): EPEVTQTPSHQVTQMGQEVILRCVPISNHLYFYWYRQILGQKVEFLVSFYNNEISEKSEIFDDQFSVERPDGSNFTLKIRSTKLEDSAMYFCASRASGSSYEQYFGPGTRLTVT.